This TCR beta chain was captured in a study of shared clonotypes between healthy human individuals (dated by TCRdb to about 2020). General notes on the study: The cohort comprised two women and a few men aged 18 to 49 years. Libraries were prepared and TCR repertoires were sequenced by different laboratories using diverse techniques, in order to increase sequencing depth and limit assay-specific biases. Each donor's leukapheresis produced roughly between roughly 0.9 and 8.9 billion PBMCs. Per donor, three plates each were used for CD4 naive and CD4 memory, two for CD8 naive, and one for CD8 memory. The study deeply sequenced blood TCR repertoires of about 5 healthy adults to estimate repertoire size and the extent of clonotype sharing between individuals. Points the paper makes about the study in general: Naive subsets generally had larger estimated clonotype richness than memory subsets. Only blood was sampled, and tissue TCR repertoires likely differ from those in blood. Sharing across a few donors was observed for about 5% of naive CD4, over 3% of naive CD8, over 2% of memory CD4, and roughly 0.43% of memory CD8 clonotypes. Compared with non-shared clonotypes, the clonotypes found in all four sorted-subset donors had higher generation probabilities. Because the study included a small number of donors, the genetic and exposure-history diversity represented was limited. Even with the large sequencing depth, rarefaction of the sorted-subset datasets indicated that sequencing was incomplete. Pairwise subsampling led to the expectation that sequencing depth would affect the degree of clonotype sharing among donors.

In its sample, this clone was seen once. Its binding antigen is unknown. No base quality information exists; no much larger clone differs at one position. The donors were healthy, HIV-negative adults who had no recently reported acute infections or vaccinations. All donors were Caucasian adults living in Nashville, Tennessee, USA. CD4+ T cells were enriched by magnetic negative selection; naive cells were then positively selected on CD45RA, and the negative fraction formed the memory subset. After blood collection by leukapheresis, PBMCs were isolated using Ficoll-Histopaque density gradient centrifugation and then cryopreserved in the vapor phase of liquid nitrogen. Analytical flow cytometry was used to check the purity and quantity of each magnetically sorted T cell population. Genomic DNA was isolated from each sorted fraction and quantified by UV absorbance on a Nanodrop 2000c. TCR CDR3 regions were amplified from genomic DNA by multiplex PCR using the deep immunoSEQ assay. Extracted genomic DNA from each cell subset was distributed evenly across all wells of several immunoSEQ 96-well plates, and each plate was treated as a replicate. For sorted subsets, about 200 ng genomic DNA, equal to some 28,000 T cell genomes, was loaded into each replicate PCR. The purified libraries were quantified using a Qubit 3.0 fluorometer, sized with a Bioanalyzer 2100, and then quantified again using the KAPA Library Quantification kit. A separate single-read 150-cycle Illumina NextSeq 550 flow cell was used to sequence each immunoSEQ 96-well plate. The authors processed their data as follows. Because only junctional sequences without quality scores were contained in the immunoSEQ output, filtering matching that applied to full-length reads could not be performed. To assign V/J genes and CDR3, sequences were annotated against IMGT germline references using PyIR, a Python wrapper for IgBLAST v1.9. Reads were removed for weak V/J assignments (E-value above 1e-6), missing CDR3, stop codons, out-of-frame junctions, or ambiguous translated residues. V3J clonotypes were defined by identical inferred V gene, J gene, and CDR3 amino acid sequence. To compute the percentage overlap between repertoires, the number of shared unique clonotypes was divided by the size of the smaller repertoire. Richness of each repertoire was evaluated using RTK rarefaction, the Chao1 estimator, and Recon v2.1 estimates of unobserved clonotypes. Generation probabilities were computed with OLGA for all TCRbeta clonotypes obtained by the gDNA method from several donors. Entries here come from immuneACCESS through TCRdb and include only in-frame sequences with V and J called. Some clones fail to appear in such tables; in the studies checked, an unresolved V gene covers under half of the shortfall, and the cause of the remainder is unknown. V, J and clone size derive from that table, while D and trimming were established from the DNA sequence. The sample table holds 2 million to 2.5 million clones, of which 95% were seen once. 0.13% of the sample rests with the top ten.

CDR1 and CDR2, looked up from the germline V gene, are MGHRA and YSYEKL. The CDR3 measures 14 amino acids from cysteine to phenylalanine. CDR3 DNA only is kept here, 42 bases in frame from base 1. Trimming removed 0 bases from V and 7 bases from J, leaving 10 bases between the germline ends. The chain links TRBV4-1 with TRBJ2-4; TRBD1 is perhaps the D gene, given 5 matching bases. The clonotype originates from a man between 18 and 35 years old in good health. The source material was naive CD4+ T cells sorted from blood. This specimen's cell subset or site label, per the study, means: CD45RA+ positively selected. The bases are TGCGCCAGCAGCCAAGAGGGGCCATGGAACATTCAGTACTTC. This yields the protein CASSQEGPWNIQYF.